This T cell receptor beta chain was obtained from a study of blood T cell repertoires in COVID-19 (TCRdb year 2020). In the study overall: Collaborator samples came from the United States, Italy and Spain and covered acute and convalescent phases of COVID-19. The material from the prospective study consisted of cDNA or gDNA derived from T cells, B-cell-depleted T cells, or PBMCs. Deeply sampled blood TCRbeta repertoires from subjects exposed to, actively infected with, or recovered from COVID-19 were included in the dataset. The repertoires were released in a freely available public database intended as a resource for research on the immune response to SARS-CoV-2. The samples were drawn from the first 160 participants of the ongoing ImmuneRACE study and from 1,200 or so subjects provided by 6 global collaborators. The sample metadata nearly always contained a de-identified subject ID, COVID-19 status, age in years and sex. Where available, HLA class I and class II types were taken from metadata supplied by the sample provider and were not determined by assay-based typing.

The immunoSEQ Assay, a bias-controlled multiplex PCR, was used to amplify TCRbeta CDR3 regions from genomic DNA. The study's own analysis went as follows. The number of nucleated cells in each sample was estimated from the amplification of reference gene primers within the assay. Sequence reads were collapsed and filtered to measure the absolute abundance of every unique TCRbeta CDR3 rearrangement. For each sample, productive Simpson clonality was calculated as the square root of Simpson's diversity index across productive rearrangements. TCRdb carries this immuneACCESS record with in-frame sequences only. Its versions omit some clonotypes, under half of them owing to an unresolved V gene in the studies checked, with the rest unexplained. V, J and clone size reflect that table, while D and trimming were determined from the DNA. This sample lists a few hundred thousand clones; around 83% were detected once. The ten largest clones add up to 1% to 1.5% of the sample.

Per the germline V gene, SQVTM is the CDR1 and ANQGSEA is the CDR2. Its CDR3 holds 13 amino acids, cysteine through phenylalanine. The kept DNA is CDR3 alone, 39 bases in frame from the first base. Germline trimming amounts to 7 bases on V and 6 bases on J, with 6 as the count of junction bases outside the gene matches. What the authors observed across the whole study: How much clinical and demographic metadata was included differed by source and by participant, and the metadata was provided uncurated.

Concerning this clone itself: The antigen it binds to is not known. No per-base quality is available; no much larger clone lies one base away.

Each collaborating institution followed its own protocols to collect whole blood in K2EDTA tubes. Collaborator samples were shipped for TCRbeta analysis as frozen whole blood, isolated PBMCs, or DNA extracted from either sample type. The sequence joins TRBV29-1 to TRBJ2-1, and 10 bases in between align with TRBD1. The receptor was isolated from a woman aged 45-65 years with acute or convalescent COVID-19. Sequenced sample: peripheral blood. This receptor carries the CDR3 CSGGQGSLNEQFF. The nucleotide sequence is given as TGCAGCGGGGGACAGGGGAGCCTCAATGAGCAGTTCTTC.